These 3 T cell receptor beta chains originate from one sample sequenced in a study of T cell repertoires in cytomegalovirus infection. MiXCR, applied by TCRdb to the reads, yields one record per CDR3 protein. The sample includes about 450,000 distinct CDR3 sequences, approximately 30% seen only once; the top ten take about an eighth. The sequenced material came from PBMCs. The receptors shown here come from a human donor in good health (CMV status not recorded). Some clones in this sample may be carry-over from other donors' samples.

This clonotype was found a few times. The chain is built from TRBV7-8 and TRBJ2-7; no clear D gene. Per the germline V gene, CDR1 is SGHVS and CDR2 is FQNEAQ. This CDR3 is built from 14 residues. V lost 3 bases to trimming and J lost 0 bases, with 9 bases between them. The CDR3 is CASSFRSSSYEQYF. In nucleotides, the CDR3 is TGTGCCAGCAGCTTCAGGAGTAGCTCCTACGAGCAGTACTTC. Full variable domain (rest looked up from reference TRBV7-8 and TRBJ2-7): GAGVSQSPRYKVAKRGQDVALRCDPISGHVSLFWYQQALGQGPEFLTYFQNEAQLDKSGLPSDRFFAERPEGSVSTLKIQRTQQEDSAVYLCASSFRSSSYEQYFGPGTRLTVT.

The chain links TRBV6-1 to TRBJ1-2; TRBD1 agrees at 9 bases. Germline CDR1 reads MNHNS; CDR2 reads SASEGT. The CDR3 is made up of 15 amino acids. V shed 9 bases, J shed 0 bases, and the junction held 8 bases outside the gene matches. The CDR3 DNA reads as TGTGCCAGAAGCCAAACAGGGGGCTCTAACTATGGCTACACCTTC. Its translation is CARSQTGGSNYGYTF.

This rearrangement joins TRBV28 to TRBJ2-6; possibly TRBD1 or TRBD2 for D (5 bases each). The CDR3 is made up of 16 amino acids. V shed 5 bases and J shed 0 bases, with 11 bases lying between them. Germline-derived CDR1 and CDR2 are MDHEN and SYDVKM. The CDR3 reads CASSLGTGSGANVLTF. DNA for the CDR3: TGTGCCAGCAGTCTCGGGACGGGCTCTGGGGCCAACGTCCTGACTTTC.